This T cell receptor beta chain was obtained from a study of control samples from healthy donors and cancer patients. Sequencing was performed with immunoSEQ multiplex PCR; in TCRdb, only in-frame clones are kept and a portion is missing. This sample has tens of thousands of clones, with approximately 91% found just once. This clone appeared once. The length of the CDR3 is 13 residues. Germline CDR1 and CDR2: SGHRS and YFSETQ. The germline V and J ends were trimmed by 0 bases and 5 bases, with 8 bases remaining between them. The sample consisted of blood. The TCR comes from a woman in her 50s in good health. The chain employs TRBV5-1 and TRBJ1-2; D perhaps matches TRBD1 (5 bases). The CDR3 spells CASSLGGYYGYTF. The CDR3 bases are TGCGCCAGCAGCTTGGGGGGCTATTATGGCTACACCTTC.